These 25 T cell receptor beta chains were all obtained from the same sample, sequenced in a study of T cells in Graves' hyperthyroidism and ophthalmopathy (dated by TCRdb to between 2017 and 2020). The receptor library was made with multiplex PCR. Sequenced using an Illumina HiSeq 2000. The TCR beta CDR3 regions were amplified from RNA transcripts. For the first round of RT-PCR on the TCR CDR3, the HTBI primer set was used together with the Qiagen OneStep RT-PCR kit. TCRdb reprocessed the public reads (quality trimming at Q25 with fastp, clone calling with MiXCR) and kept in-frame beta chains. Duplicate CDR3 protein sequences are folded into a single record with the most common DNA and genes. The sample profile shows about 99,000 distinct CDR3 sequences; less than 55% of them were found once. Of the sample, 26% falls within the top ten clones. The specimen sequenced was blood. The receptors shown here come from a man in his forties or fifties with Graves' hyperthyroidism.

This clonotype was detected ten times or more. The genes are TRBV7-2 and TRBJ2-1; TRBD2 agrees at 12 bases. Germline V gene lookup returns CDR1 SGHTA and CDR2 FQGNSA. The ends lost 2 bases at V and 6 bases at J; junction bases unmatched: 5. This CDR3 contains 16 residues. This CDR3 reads CASSLQPGLAGNEQFF. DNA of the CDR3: TGTGCCAGCAGCTTACAGCCGGGACTAGCGGGCAATGAGCAGTTCTTC.

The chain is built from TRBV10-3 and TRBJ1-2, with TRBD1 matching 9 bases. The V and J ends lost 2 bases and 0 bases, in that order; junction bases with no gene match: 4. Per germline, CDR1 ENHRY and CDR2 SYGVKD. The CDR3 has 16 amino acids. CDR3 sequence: CAISETGTGSNYGYTF. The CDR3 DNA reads TGTGCCATCAGTGAGACCGGGACAGGGTCTAACTATGGCTACACCTTC.

CDR3 sequence: CASRTSASYEQYF. The CDR3 DNA reads TGCGCCAGCAGGACTAGCGCGTCCTACGAGCAGTACTTC. J is TRBJ2-7 and V is TRBV5-1, with 8 bases identical to TRBD2. The CDR3 has 13 residues. Trimming cost V 5 bases and J 1 base; bases outside gene matches: 2. CDR1 is SGHRS and CDR2 is YFSETQ in the germline V gene.

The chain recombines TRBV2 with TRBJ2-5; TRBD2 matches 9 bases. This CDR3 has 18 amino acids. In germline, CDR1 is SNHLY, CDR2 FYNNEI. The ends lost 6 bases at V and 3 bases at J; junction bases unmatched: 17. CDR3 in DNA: TGTGCCAGCAGGTGGCTCGCGGGGGGGGCTGGGCTCAAAGAGACCCAGTACTTC. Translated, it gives CASRWLAGGAGLKETQYF. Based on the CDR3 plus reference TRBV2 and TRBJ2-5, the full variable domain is EPEVTQTPSHQVTQMGQEVILRCVPISNHLYFYWYRQILGQKVEFLVSFYNNEISEKSEIFDDQFSVERPDGSNFTLKIRSTKLEDSAMYFCASRWLAGGAGLKETQYFGPGTRLLVL.

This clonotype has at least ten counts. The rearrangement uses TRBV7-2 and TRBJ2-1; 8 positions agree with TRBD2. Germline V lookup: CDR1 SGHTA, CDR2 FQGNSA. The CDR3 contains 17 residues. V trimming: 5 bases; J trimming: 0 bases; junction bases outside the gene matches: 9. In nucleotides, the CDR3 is TGTGCCAGCAGCCTGGATAGCGGGACCAGCTCCTACAATGAGCAGTTCTTC. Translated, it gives CASSLDSGTSSYNEQFF.

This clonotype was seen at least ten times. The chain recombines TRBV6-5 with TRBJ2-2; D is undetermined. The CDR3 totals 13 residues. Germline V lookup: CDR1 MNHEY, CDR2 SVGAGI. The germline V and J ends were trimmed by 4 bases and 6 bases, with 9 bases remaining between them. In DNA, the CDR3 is TGTGCCAGCAGTTCTGTCTGGGCCGGGGAGCTGTTTTTT. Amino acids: CASSSVWAGELFF.

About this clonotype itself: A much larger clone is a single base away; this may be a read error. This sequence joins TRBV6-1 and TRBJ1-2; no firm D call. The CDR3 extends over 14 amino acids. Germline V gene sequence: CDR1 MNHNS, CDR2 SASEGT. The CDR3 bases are TGTGCCAGCACCGAAGAGGACCCAATCTATAGCTACACCTTC. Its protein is CASTEEDPIYSYTF.

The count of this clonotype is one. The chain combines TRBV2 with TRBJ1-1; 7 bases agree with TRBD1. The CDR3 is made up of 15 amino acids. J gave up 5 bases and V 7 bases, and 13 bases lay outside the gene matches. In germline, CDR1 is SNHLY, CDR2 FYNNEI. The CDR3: CASILQGLGGTEAFF. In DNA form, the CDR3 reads TGTGCCAGCATCCTACAGGGGCTCGGCGGGACTGAAGCTTTCTTT.

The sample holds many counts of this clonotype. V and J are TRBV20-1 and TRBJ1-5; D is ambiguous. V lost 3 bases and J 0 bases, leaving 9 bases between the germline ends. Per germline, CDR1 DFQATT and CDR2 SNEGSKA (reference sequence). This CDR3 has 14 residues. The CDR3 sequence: CSASSRSSNQPQHF. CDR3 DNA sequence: TGCAGTGCTAGTTCGAGGAGTAGCAATCAGCCCCAGCATTTT.

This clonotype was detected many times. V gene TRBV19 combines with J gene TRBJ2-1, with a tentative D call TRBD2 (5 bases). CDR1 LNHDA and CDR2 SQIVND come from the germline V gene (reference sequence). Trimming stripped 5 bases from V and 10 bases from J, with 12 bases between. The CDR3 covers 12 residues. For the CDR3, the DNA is TGTGCCAGTAGTTCCCCGGAGGTCGAGCAGTTCTTC. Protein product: CASSSPEVEQFF.

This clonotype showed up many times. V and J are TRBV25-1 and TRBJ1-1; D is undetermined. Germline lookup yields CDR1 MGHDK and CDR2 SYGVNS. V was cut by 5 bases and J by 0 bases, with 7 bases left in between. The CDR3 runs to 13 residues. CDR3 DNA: TGTGCCAGCAGTTTTAAACTGAACACTGAAGCTTTCTTT. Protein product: CASSFKLNTEAFF.

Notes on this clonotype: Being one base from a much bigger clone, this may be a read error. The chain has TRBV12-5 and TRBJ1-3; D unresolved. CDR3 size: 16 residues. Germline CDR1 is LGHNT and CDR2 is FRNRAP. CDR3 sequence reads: CASSLEVLSTGNTMYF. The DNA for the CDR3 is TGTGCCAGCAGTTTGGAGGTTCTTAGTACTGGAAACACCATGTATTTT.

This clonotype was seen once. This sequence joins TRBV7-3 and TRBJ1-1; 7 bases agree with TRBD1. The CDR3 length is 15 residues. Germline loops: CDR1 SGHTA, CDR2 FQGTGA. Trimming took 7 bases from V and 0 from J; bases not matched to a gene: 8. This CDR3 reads CASNLTGQLNTEAFF. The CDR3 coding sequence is TGTGCCAGCAACCTTACGGGACAGCTGAACACTGAAGCTTTCTTT.

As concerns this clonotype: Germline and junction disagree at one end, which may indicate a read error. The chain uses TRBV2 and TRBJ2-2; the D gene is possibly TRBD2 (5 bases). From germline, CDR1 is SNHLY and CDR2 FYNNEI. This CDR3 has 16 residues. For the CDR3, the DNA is TGTGCCAGCAGCGCTCCGGTGATTACGAACACCGGGGAGCTGCTTTTT. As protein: CASSAPVITNTGELLF.

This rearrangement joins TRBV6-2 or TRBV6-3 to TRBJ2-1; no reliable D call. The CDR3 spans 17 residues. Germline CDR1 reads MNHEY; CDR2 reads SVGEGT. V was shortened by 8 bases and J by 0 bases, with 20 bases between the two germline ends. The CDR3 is CASRPTERMSSYNEQFF. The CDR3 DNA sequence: TGTGCCAGCCGCCCCACCGAACGAATGAGCTCCTACAATGAGCAGTTCTTC.

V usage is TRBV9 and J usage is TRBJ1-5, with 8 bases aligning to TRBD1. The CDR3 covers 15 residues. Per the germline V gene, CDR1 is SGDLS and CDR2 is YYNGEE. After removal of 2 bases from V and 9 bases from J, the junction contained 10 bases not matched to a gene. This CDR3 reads CASSVGDRWQPPQHF. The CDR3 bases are TGTGCCAGCAGCGTTGGGGACAGGTGGCAACCGCCCCAGCATTTT. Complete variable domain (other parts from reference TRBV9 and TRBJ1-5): DSGVTQTPKHLITATGQRVTLRCSPRSGDLSVYWYQQSLDQGLQFLIQYYNGEERAKGNILERFSAQQFPDLHSELNLSSLELGDSALYFCASSVGDRWQPPQHFGDGTRLSIL.

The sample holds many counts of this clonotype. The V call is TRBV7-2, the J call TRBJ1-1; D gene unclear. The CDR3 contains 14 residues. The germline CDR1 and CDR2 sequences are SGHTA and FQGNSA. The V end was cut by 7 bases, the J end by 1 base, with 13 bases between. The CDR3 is CASTLDGRNTEAFF. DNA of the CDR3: TGTGCCAGCACCCTAGATGGACGGAACACTGAAGCTTTCTTT.

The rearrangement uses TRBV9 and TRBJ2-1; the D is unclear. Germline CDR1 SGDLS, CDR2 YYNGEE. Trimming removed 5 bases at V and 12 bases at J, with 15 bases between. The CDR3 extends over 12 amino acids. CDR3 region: CASSAVAGGQFF. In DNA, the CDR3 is TGTGCCAGCAGTGCGGTTGCCGGTGGGCAGTTCTTC. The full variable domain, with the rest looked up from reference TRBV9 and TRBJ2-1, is DSGVTQTPKHLITATGQRVTLRCSPRSGDLSVYWYQQSLDQGLQFLIQYYNGEERAKGNILERFSAQQFPDLHSELNLSSLELGDSALYFCASSAVAGGQFFGPGTRLTVL.

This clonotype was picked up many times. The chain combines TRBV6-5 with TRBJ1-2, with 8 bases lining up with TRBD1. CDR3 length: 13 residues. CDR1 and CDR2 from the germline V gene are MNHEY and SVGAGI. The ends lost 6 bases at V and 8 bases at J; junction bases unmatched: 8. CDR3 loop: CASRTTTGAGYTF. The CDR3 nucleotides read TGTGCCAGCAGGACAACGACAGGGGCCGGCTACACCTTC.

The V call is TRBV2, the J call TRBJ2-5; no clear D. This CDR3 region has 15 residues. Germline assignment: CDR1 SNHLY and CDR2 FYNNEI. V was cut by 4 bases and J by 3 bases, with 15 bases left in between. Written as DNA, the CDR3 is TGTGCCAGCAGTGGCCTCCTGAACACTGAAGAGACCCAGTACTTC. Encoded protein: CASSGLLNTEETQYF.

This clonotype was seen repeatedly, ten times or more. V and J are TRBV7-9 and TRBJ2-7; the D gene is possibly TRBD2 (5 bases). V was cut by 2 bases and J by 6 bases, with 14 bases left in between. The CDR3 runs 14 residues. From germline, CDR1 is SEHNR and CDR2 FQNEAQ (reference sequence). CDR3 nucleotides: TGTGCCAGCAGCTTAATGGCGGGCGGAGGCGAGCAGTACTTC. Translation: CASSLMAGGGEQYF.

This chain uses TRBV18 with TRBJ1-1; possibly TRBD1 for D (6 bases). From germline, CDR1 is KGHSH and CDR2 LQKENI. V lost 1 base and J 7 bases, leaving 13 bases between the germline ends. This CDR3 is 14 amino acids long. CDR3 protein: CASSPRSGEGEAFF. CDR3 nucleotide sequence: TGTGCCAGCTCACCACGCTCAGGGGAAGGTGAAGCTTTCTTT.

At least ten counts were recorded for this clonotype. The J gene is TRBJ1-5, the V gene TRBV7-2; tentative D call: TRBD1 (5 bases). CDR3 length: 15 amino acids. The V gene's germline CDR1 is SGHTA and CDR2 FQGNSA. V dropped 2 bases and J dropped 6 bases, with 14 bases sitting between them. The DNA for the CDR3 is TGTGCCAGCAGCTTACTTCCGGGGCCCGGTCAGCCCCAGCATTTT. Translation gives CASSLLPGPGQPQHF.

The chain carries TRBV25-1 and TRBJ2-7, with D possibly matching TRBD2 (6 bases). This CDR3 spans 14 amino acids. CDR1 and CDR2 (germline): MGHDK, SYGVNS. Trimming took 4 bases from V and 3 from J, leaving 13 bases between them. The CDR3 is CASSAPGVLYEQYF. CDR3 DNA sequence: TGTGCCAGCAGTGCCCCGGGAGTCCTCTACGAGCAGTACTTC.

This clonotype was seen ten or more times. The CDR3 nucleotides read TGTGCCAGCAGCCAAGTTAGCGGGGGCAATGAGCAGTTCTTC. As protein: CASSQVSGGNEQFF. The V and J genes are TRBV14 and TRBJ2-1; 9 bases map to TRBD2. The CDR3 totals 14 residues. J lost 6 bases, V lost 1 base, and 1 base had no gene match. CDR1 is SGHDN, CDR2 FVKESK, per germline.